This T cell receptor (beta chain) was obtained from a study of CD8+ T cells in alopecia areata. Study-wide context: In an open-label trial, patients got 5 to 10 mg tofacitinib twice daily. General study points: TCR sharing was clearer in mice than between patients, perhaps partly owing to patient HLA diversity. Normal scalp showed lower clonality than lesional scalp, especially alopecia totalis/universalis. Scalp data also include sequences from resident alphabeta T cells of normal skin.

Notes on this clone: Its antigen is as yet unknown.

There are 11 residues in the CDR3. V shed 6 bases and J shed 6 bases, with 7 bases lying between them. Germline V gene sequence: CDR1 LGHNT, CDR2 FRNRAP. RNA was extracted and reverse transcribed into cDNA as the sequencing template. TCRdb's table, derived via immunoSEQ multiplex PCR, lists solely in-frame clones and lacks some. Of about 180,000 clones in the sample, 67% were seen once. The chain has TRBV12-5 and TRBJ2-3; D not certain. This clonotype was obtained from a human donor with alopecia areata. Here the sequenced sample was CD8+ T cells sorted from blood, taken at week 0. The CDR3 DNA reads TGTGCTAGTGGCGACTCTGATACGCAGTATTTT. Amino acid sequence: CASGDSDTQYF.